The clone carrying this TCR beta chain was counted many times. This sample was taken from a study of identical twins. This CDR3 region has 12 residues. V was clipped by 0 bases and J by 4 bases, with 1 base between them. Germline CDR1 is SGHAT and CDR2 is FQNNGV. TCRdb analysed the 5' RACE reads with MiXCR anew, one entry per CDR3 protein. The sample contains some 230,000 distinct CDR3 sequences, approximately 5.9% of which appear only once. This same sample was also part of a study on T cells expressing NK-cell markers.

The clonotype comes from a woman aged 18 to 35 in good health. This rearrangement joins TRBV11-2 to TRBJ1-3, with no clear D. The sample consisted of CD8+ T cells sorted from blood. DNA of the CDR3: TGTGCCAGCAGCTTAGAGGGAAACACCATATATTTT. This translates into CASSLEGNTIYF. Variable domain in full (rest from reference TRBV11-2 and TRBJ1-3): EAGVAQSPRYKIIEKRQSVAFWCNPISGHATLYWYQQILGQGPKLLIQFQNNGVVDDSQLPKDRFSAERLKGVDSTLKIQPAKLEDSAVYLCASSLEGNTIYFGEGSWLTVV.